This T cell receptor (beta chain) comes out of a study of blood T cells in healthy people across ages. The study, taken as a whole, reports: There was no known CMV status for donors, so expanded clonotype changes were possibly confounded.

V shed 6 bases and J 7 bases; nucleotides not matched to a gene: 11. The CDR3 loop spans 16 amino acids. Germline CDR1 is KGHSH and CDR2 is LQKENI. A sample-barcoded 5' primer and a J-beta primer mix were used in a second PCR of about 7 to 12 cycles. TCRdb re-called the 5' RACE reads with MiXCR, one entry per CDR3 protein. This repertoire shows about 640,000 distinct CDR3 sequences, 45% to 65% found once; its top ten account for 30% to 45%. As regards this clonotype: Its target is unknown.

Sample: blood. The clonotype was recovered from a man between 60 and 70 years old in good health. The genes are TRBV18 and TRBJ2-7; 14 nucleotides match TRBD2. CDR3 sequence (DNA): TGTGCCAGCTCGGACGCGACTAGCGGGGGGGCATCTGAGCAGTACTTC. It is translated as CASSDATSGGASEQYF.